This entry features one TCR beta chain sequence. The same CDR3 also results from other DNA sequences found in this sample. The record originates from a study of shared clonotypes between healthy human individuals. Generated by immunoSEQ multiplex PCR, the TCRdb table keeps only in-frame clones and is missing some. The table records around 1.9 million clones, about 92% of them present only once. CD45RO-negative, CCR7-selected cells formed the naive CD8 fraction, which excluded terminally differentiated effector memory CD45RA+ cells. V was shortened by 4 bases and J by 5 bases, with 8 bases between the two germline ends. The germline CDR1 and CDR2 sequences are SQVTM and ANQGSEA. This CDR3 contains 11 residues.

Sequencing was performed on naive CD8+ T cells from PBMCs. This chain connects TRBV29-1 to TRBJ1-1, with D uncertain. This sequence originates from a man younger than 35 in good health. Some clones in this sample may be carry-over from other donors' samples. This CDR3 is CSVGGYTEAFF. The DNA for the CDR3 is TGCAGCGTTGGAGGTTATACTGAAGCTTTCTTT.